This TCR beta chain was sequenced in a study of naive and memory T cell subsets. Study observations and caveats: From naive to CM, EM and EMRA, diversity decreased and Gini increased.

Both TRBC1 and TRBC2 were covered by a beta constant-region primer of two equimolar oligonucleotides. Four rounds of PCR amplified the ligated cDNA using nested alpha and beta constant-region primers plus SP2. TCRdb independently ran MiXCR on the UMI-ligation and nested PCR reads; one entry per CDR3 protein. Among around 160,000 distinct CDR3 sequences listed, over 15% were seen once. Cells stained for CD3, CD4, CD8, CD45RA, CD27 and viability were sorted into four CD45RA/CD27 subsets. In regard to this clonotype: Antigen: not known.

The V and J ends lost 4 bases and 5 bases, in that order; junction bases with no gene match: 6. CDR3 size: 15 residues. Per germline, CDR1 SGHAT and CDR2 FQNNGV. The chain employs TRBV11-2 and TRBJ2-1; the match to TRBD2 covers 9 bases. Material for sequencing was naive CD4+ T cells from blood. The TCR originated in a human donor in good health. The CDR3 coding sequence is TGTGCCAGCAGCTCCCAGCGGGAGGTACACAATGAGCAGTTCTTC. It is translated as CASSSQREVHNEQFF.